These 24 T cell receptor beta chains came from one sample sequenced in a study of human T cells and chemical hapten exposure. TCRdb fed the RACE reads into MiXCR, producing one record per CDR3 protein. The sample consists of about 360,000 distinct CDR3 sequences, nearly 5% of them appearing once. Time point meaning: patch test 1, 2 weeks after DPC sensitization. As to treatment: therapeutic diphenylcyclopropenone sensitization with weekly scalp DPC. This material consisted of whole blood, taken in connection with sensitization to the hapten diphenylcyclopropenone (DPC). These receptors were taken from a woman aged 50 to 60 with alopecia areata. Some clones in this sample may be carry-over from other donors' samples.

This clonotype was detected many times. CDR3 protein: CASSMRQGGYTF. CDR3 bases: TGTGCCAGCAGTATGCGACAGGGTGGCTACACCTTC. The rearrangement joins TRBV12-3 or TRBV12-4 to TRBJ1-2, with 7 bases that match TRBD1. This CDR3 is built from 12 residues. V gave up 5 bases and J gave up 7 bases; unmatched junction bases: 4.

The chain employs TRBV24-1 and TRBJ2-3; D gene unclear. Germline V gene lookup returns CDR1 KGHDR and CDR2 SFDVKD. The V end lost 5 bases, the J end lost 4 bases, and 12 bases lay between the germline ends. This CDR3 contains 14 residues. The CDR3 loop is CATSGLEGADTQYF. The CDR3 region has the DNA TGTGCCACCAGTGGTTTAGAAGGCGCAGATACGCAGTATTTT.

The gene calls are TRBV5-1 and TRBJ2-5; perhaps TRBD1 as D (6 bases). V lost 5 bases, J lost 5 bases, and 13 bases lay in between. Germline CDR1 reads SGHRS; CDR2 reads YFSETQ. There are 13 residues in the CDR3. The DNA of the CDR3 is TGCGCCAGCAGAGAGGGGGACGGGGAGACCCAGTACTTC. As protein: CASREGDGETQYF.

This clonotype was found a few times. J is TRBJ2-1 and V is TRBV7-3; 12 bases are shared with TRBD1. Germline V CDR1 and CDR2: SGHTA, FQGTGA. The CDR3 extends over 14 amino acids. Trimming took 4 bases from V and 9 from J; bases not matched to a gene: 4. In nucleotides, the CDR3 is TGTGCCAGCAGCTGGGGGACAGGGGGCAGTGAGCAGTTCTTC. Protein sequence: CASSWGTGGSEQFF.

This clonotype was seen many times. The rearrangement uses TRBV4-1 and TRBJ2-1, with TRBD2 matching 9 bases. This CDR3 has 15 residues. The junction had 3 bases not matched to a gene; V was cut back by 2 bases and J by 4 bases. Germline CDR1 MGHRA, CDR2 YSYEKL. CDR3 sequence (DNA): TGCGCCAGCAGCCAAATGGCGGGGGGGTACAATGAGCAGTTCTTC. The encoded protein is CASSQMAGGYNEQFF.

This clonotype was counted at least ten times. The chain employs TRBV9 and TRBJ2-2; D possibly uses TRBD1 or TRBD2 (5 bases each). The CDR3 consists of 15 residues. Germline V gene sequence: CDR1 SGDLS, CDR2 YYNGEE. With 6 bases removed from V and 4 bases from J, the gap between germline ends came to 16 bases. The CDR3 protein is CASNYGARGTGELFF. Written as DNA, the CDR3 is TGTGCCAGCAACTATGGGGCGAGGGGCACCGGGGAGCTGTTTTTT.

This clonotype was seen ten or more times. The rearrangement joins TRBV5-1 to TRBJ2-7; no definite D call. CDR3 length: 15 residues. Per germline, CDR1 SGHRS and CDR2 YFSETQ. The ends were cut back, 4 bases at V and 5 bases at J, with 19 bases in the middle. The CDR3 here is CASSQRTELGNEQYF. CDR3 bases: TGCGCCAGCAGCCAACGGACGGAATTAGGGAACGAGCAGTACTTC.

The sample holds many counts of this clonotype. The chain employs TRBV15 and TRBJ1-1; D remains unclear. CDR1 and CDR2 from the germline V gene are LNHNV and YYDKDF (reference sequence). V lost 1 base to trimming and J lost 1 base, with 13 bases between them. This CDR3 has 16 amino acids. Here the CDR3 reads CATSRVVGWKNTEAFF. In DNA, the CDR3 is TGTGCCACCAGCAGAGTAGTCGGGTGGAAGAACACTGAAGCTTTCTTT.

This clonotype appeared many times. This rearrangement joins TRBV15 to TRBJ2-2; 9 bases match TRBD2. Germline assignment: CDR1 LNHNV and CDR2 YYDKDF (reference sequence). This CDR3 comprises 15 residues. The junction had 5 bases not matched to a gene; V was cut back by 0 bases and J by 9 bases. CDR3: CATSRDKAGGRELFF. The CDR3 DNA follows: TGTGCCACCAGCAGAGATAAGGCGGGAGGGAGGGAGCTGTTTTTT.

This clonotype has a count of ten or more. The rearrangement links TRBV29-1 to TRBJ2-3; D ambiguous. V dropped 5 bases and J dropped 0 bases, with 12 bases sitting between them. The length of the CDR3 is 14 residues. Germline lookup yields CDR1 SQVTM and CDR2 ANQGSEA. The CDR3 here is CSVFLLGSTDTQYF. In DNA, the CDR3 is TGCAGCGTTTTTCTCCTAGGAAGCACAGATACGCAGTATTTT.

This clonotype appeared many times. The rearrangement uses TRBV12-3 or TRBV12-4 and TRBJ2-1; 13 bases agree with TRBD2. V lost 4 bases, J lost 5 bases, and 2 bases stayed unmatched. The CDR3 runs to 15 residues. As DNA, the CDR3 is TGTGCCAGCAGTTCGACTAGCGGGAGGAACAATGAGCAGTTCTTC. It specifies CASSSTSGRNNEQFF.

A few counts support this clonotype. The CDR3: CASKESGSGANVLTF. In DNA, the CDR3 is TGTGCCAGCAAGGAATCGGGCTCTGGGGCCAACGTCCTGACTTTC. This rearrangement joins TRBV12-3 or TRBV12-4 to TRBJ2-6, with no clear D. CDR3 length equals 15 residues. The V end lost 7 bases, the J end lost 0 bases, and 10 bases lay between the germline ends.

The chain employs TRBV7-9 and TRBJ1-1; D call uncertain. Germline V gene sequence: CDR1 SEHNR, CDR2 FQNEAQ (reference sequence). This CDR3 comprises 13 residues. V lost 7 bases and J lost 4, with 13 bases in between. CDR3: CASKPGSPTEAFF. Written as DNA, the CDR3 is TGTGCCAGCAAGCCGGGGAGCCCCACTGAAGCTTTCTTT.

This clonotype has ten or more counts. This rearrangement joins TRBV2 to TRBJ1-1, with D perhaps matching TRBD1 (6 bases). Trimming cost V 8 bases and J 4 bases, with 8 bases left between them. Germline loops: CDR1 SNHLY, CDR2 FYNNEI. The CDR3 length is 11 residues. The CDR3: CASRGATEAFF. CDR3 coding DNA: TGTGCCAGCCGGGGGGCCACTGAAGCTTTCTTT. Based on the CDR3 plus reference TRBV2 and TRBJ1-1, the full variable domain is EPEVTQTPSHQVTQMGQEVILRCVPISNHLYFYWYRQILGQKVEFLVSFYNNEISEKSEIFDDQFSVERPDGSNFTLKIRSTKLEDSAMYFCASRGATEAFFGQGTRLTVV.

The CDR3 DNA reads as TGTGCCAGCAGTATATCGGACAGGGCAAAACTGTTTTTT. Its translation: CASSISDRAKLFF. The J gene is TRBJ1-4, the V gene TRBV28; 8 bases are shared with TRBD1. V lost 5 bases and J lost 10; bases outside the gene matches: 6. In germline, CDR1 is MDHEN, CDR2 SYDVKM. CDR3 length: 13 residues.

This clonotype was counted ten times or more. This rearrangement joins TRBV2 to TRBJ2-4, with D unresolved. This CDR3 region has 10 residues. CDR1 and CDR2 from the germline V gene are SNHLY and FYNNEI. The V end was cut by 6 bases, the J end by 8 bases, with 5 bases between. The CDR3 nucleotides read TGTGCCAGCAGAGGATACATTCAGTACTTC. Its translation: CASRGYIQYF.

The J gene is TRBJ2-3, the V gene TRBV5-1; D uncertain. V was pared by 4 bases and J by 1 base, with 10 bases between. CDR1 is SGHRS, CDR2 YFSETQ, per germline. The CDR3 consists of 14 residues. CDR3 loop: CASSEAGGTDTQYF. DNA of the CDR3: TGCGCCAGCAGCGAGGCTGGAGGCACAGATACGCAGTATTTT.

This sequence joins TRBV7-9 and TRBJ2-7, with 12 bases matching TRBD2. The CDR3 has 13 residues. The germline V gene encodes CDR1 SEHNR and CDR2 FQNEAQ (reference sequence). DNA of the CDR3: TGTGTCGCAGGACTAGCGGGATCGGGAGAGCAGTACTTC. It codes for CVAGLAGSGEQYF.

This clonotype was detected many times. This chain joins TRBV11-2 and TRBJ2-3; 12 positions agree with TRBD2. This CDR3 comprises 16 residues. Germline V gene lookup returns CDR1 SGHAT and CDR2 FQNNGV. Trimming removed 2 bases from V and 6 bases from J; junction bases left unmatched: 6. CDR3 in DNA: TGTGCCAGCAGCTTACTAGCGGGAGGGCATGGGGATACGCAGTATTTT. Amino acids: CASSLLAGGHGDTQYF.

The chain uses TRBV7-2 and TRBJ2-3; no definite D call. Trimming removed 1 base at V and 2 bases at J, with 7 bases between. The CDR3 covers 14 residues. Looked up from germline, CDR1 is SGHTA and CDR2 is FQGNSA. CDR3 region: CASSLGLHTDTQYF. Written as DNA, the CDR3 is TGTGCCAGCAGCTTAGGGCTACACACAGATACGCAGTATTTT. Complete variable domain (other parts from reference TRBV7-2 and TRBJ2-3): GAGVSQSPSNKVTEKGKDVELRCDPISGHTALYWYRQSLGQGLEFLIYFQGNSAPDKSGLPSDRFSAERTGGSVSTLTIQRTQQEDSAVYLCASSLGLHTDTQYFGPGTRLTVL.

This clonotype was detected many times. V and J are TRBV12-3 or TRBV12-4 and TRBJ2-7; 7 bases fit TRBD1. The CDR3 totals 14 residues. The trim removed 3 bases at V and 0 bases at J, leaving 2 bases unmatched. This chain's CDR3 is CASSFWDSSYEQYF. Here the CDR3 DNA reads TGTGCCAGCAGTTTTTGGGACAGCTCCTACGAGCAGTACTTC.

This clonotype came up a few times. At one end the junction does not follow the germline gene, possibly because of a read error. The V call is TRBV6-1, the J call TRBJ1-4; 12 positions match TRBD1. The germline V gene encodes CDR1 MNHNS and CDR2 SASEGT. The CDR3 sequence is 16 residues long. The CDR3 DNA reads TGTGCCAGCAGGGAAGGGACAGGGGGCTTTCCGGAAAAACTGTTTTTT. Protein sequence: CASREGTGGFPEKLFF.

This clonotype was picked up many times. The genes are TRBV27 and TRBJ1-5; no clear D gene. Deletions cut 3 bases from V and 6 bases from J, with 9 bases between. The CDR3 loop spans 13 amino acids. Germline V CDR1 and CDR2: MNHEY, SMNVEV (reference sequence). The CDR3 is CASSFSGIQPQHF. CDR3 nucleotide sequence: TGTGCCAGCAGTTTTTCGGGGATTCAGCCCCAGCATTTT.

This clonotype was detected many times. The rearrangement joins TRBV27 to TRBJ1-4; D unclear. CDR1 and CDR2 (germline): MNHEY, SMNVEV (reference sequence). This CDR3 is built from 15 residues. V shed 0 bases and J shed 0 bases, with 5 bases lying between them. The CDR3 sequence: CASSLSRTTNEKLFF. The CDR3 nucleotides read TGTGCCAGCAGTTTATCGAGGACAACTAATGAAAAACTGTTTTTT. Variable domain in full (rest from reference TRBV27 and TRBJ1-4): EAQVTQNPRYLITVTGKKLTVTCSQNMNHEYMSWYRQDPGLGLRQIYYSMNVEVTDKGDVPEGYKVSRKEKRNFPLILESPSPNQTSLYFCASSLSRTTNEKLFFGSGTQLSVL.